A single sample is the source of the 8 T cell receptor beta chains below, sequenced in a study of technical replicates of blood from a few donors. Some clones are missing from TCRdb's copy, which holds only in-frame ones; the method was immunoSEQ multiplex PCR. The sample carries about 80,000 clones, roughly 97% recorded once. What was sequenced was T cells isolated from PBMCs. These TCRs come from a human donor in good health.

The J gene is TRBJ2-1, the V gene TRBV5-4; D gene unclear. The CDR3 is 14 amino acids. V gave up 0 bases and J gave up 8 bases, with 12 bases separating them. From germline, CDR1 is SGHNT and CDR2 YYREEE (reference sequence). CDR3 coding DNA: TGTGCCAGCAGCTTGGGTGGTACGAGCGATGAGCAGTTCTTC. This sequence encodes CASSLGGTSDEQFF.

The chain uses TRBV5-4 and TRBJ1-6; 9 nucleotides align to TRBD1. The CDR3 totals 17 residues. Looked up from germline, CDR1 is SGHNT and CDR2 is YYREEE (reference sequence). V shed 4 bases and J 3 bases; nucleotides not matched to a gene: 8. CDR3 region: CASSPGGDRVYNSPLHF. The DNA of the CDR3 is TGTGCCAGCAGCCCTGGTGGGGACAGGGTCTATAATTCACCCCTCCACTTT.

V and J are TRBV14 and TRBJ2-3, with 11 bases identical to TRBD2. CDR3 size: 17 residues. Trimming removed 9 bases from V and 0 bases from J; junction bases left unmatched: 11. Germline assignment: CDR1 SGHDN and CDR2 FVKESK. The CDR3 nucleotides are TGTGCCAGTAGCGAAAAACTAGCGGGAGCTAGCACAGATACGCAGTATTTT. It encodes CASSEKLAGASTDTQYF.

The chain has TRBV30 and TRBJ1-2; D not resolved. V gave up 4 bases and J gave up 8 bases, with 14 bases separating them. The CDR3 totals 12 residues. Germline CDR1 is GTSNPN and CDR2 is SVGIG (reference sequence). CDR3 region: CAWNAPGRGYTF. CDR3 bases: TGTGCCTGGAACGCTCCAGGAAGGGGCTACACCTTC. The full variable domain, with the rest looked up from reference TRBV30 and TRBJ1-2, is SQTIHQWPATLVQPVGSPLSLECTVEGTSNPNLYWYRQAAGRGLQLLFYSVGIGQISSEVPQNLSASRPQDRQFILSSKKLLLSDSGFYLCAWNAPGRGYTFGSGTRLTVV.

The gene calls are TRBV18 and TRBJ1-4; D remains unclear. Trimming took 2 bases from V and 7 from J, leaving 5 bases between them. Germline assignment: CDR1 KGHSH and CDR2 LQKENI. This CDR3 region has 12 residues. The CDR3 region is CASSPISEKLFF. The CDR3, as DNA: TGTGCCAGCTCACCAATTAGTGAAAAACTGTTTTTT.

This clone was counted a single time. The chain combines TRBV11-2 with TRBJ1-1, with D perhaps TRBD1 (6 bases). The V end was cut by 4 bases, the J end by 4 bases, with 13 bases between. The CDR3 contains 14 residues. Germline V gene data show CDR1 as SGHAT and CDR2 as FQNNGV. In DNA, the CDR3 is TGTGCCAGCAGCTACGGGACACCCAGCACTGAAGCTTTCTTT. It codes for CASSYGTPSTEAFF.

This CDR3 is CASSSLDRGRVGTGELFF. CDR3 nucleotides: TGTGCCAGCAGCTCGTTGGACAGGGGGCGGGTTGGGACCGGGGAGCTGTTTTTT. The chain joins TRBV7-9 to TRBJ2-2, with 11 bases aligning to TRBD1. Germline CDR1 reads SEHNR; CDR2 reads FQNEAQ (reference sequence). The V segment lost 4 bases and the J segment 5 bases; nucleotides outside the gene matches: 12. The length of the CDR3 is 18 residues.

The chain is built from TRBV28 and TRBJ2-7; TRBD1 matches at 8 bases. The V segment lost 3 bases and the J segment 5 bases; nucleotides outside the gene matches: 9. This CDR3 contains 15 residues. Germline CDR1 and CDR2: MDHEN and SYDVKM. In nucleotides, the CDR3 is TGTGCCAGCAGTTTGTCAGGGGGCCTGGTGAACGAGCAGTACTTC. Protein product: CASSLSGGLVNEQYF.